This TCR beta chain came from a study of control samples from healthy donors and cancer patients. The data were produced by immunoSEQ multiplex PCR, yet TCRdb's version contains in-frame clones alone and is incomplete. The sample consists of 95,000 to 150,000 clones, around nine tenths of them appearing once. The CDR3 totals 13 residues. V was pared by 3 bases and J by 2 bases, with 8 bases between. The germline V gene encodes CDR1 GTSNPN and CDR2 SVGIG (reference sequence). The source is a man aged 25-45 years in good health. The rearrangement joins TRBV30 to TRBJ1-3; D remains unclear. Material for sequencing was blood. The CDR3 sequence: CAWSGRPGNTIYF. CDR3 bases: TGTGCCTGGAGCGGGAGGCCTGGAAACACCATATATTTT.